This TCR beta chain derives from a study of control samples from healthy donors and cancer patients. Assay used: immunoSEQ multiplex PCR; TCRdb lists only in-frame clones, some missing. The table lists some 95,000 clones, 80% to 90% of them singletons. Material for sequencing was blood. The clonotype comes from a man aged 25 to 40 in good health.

CDR3 nucleotide sequence: TGTGCCAGCTCACCAAGGACAGGAACACGGTACGAGCAGTACTTC. Its translation: CASSPRTGTRYEQYF. The chain is built from TRBV18 and TRBJ2-7; 7 bases are shared with TRBD1. Germline lookup yields CDR1 KGHSH and CDR2 LQKENI. The ends lost 2 bases at V and 4 bases at J; junction bases unmatched: 8. The CDR3 consists of 15 residues.